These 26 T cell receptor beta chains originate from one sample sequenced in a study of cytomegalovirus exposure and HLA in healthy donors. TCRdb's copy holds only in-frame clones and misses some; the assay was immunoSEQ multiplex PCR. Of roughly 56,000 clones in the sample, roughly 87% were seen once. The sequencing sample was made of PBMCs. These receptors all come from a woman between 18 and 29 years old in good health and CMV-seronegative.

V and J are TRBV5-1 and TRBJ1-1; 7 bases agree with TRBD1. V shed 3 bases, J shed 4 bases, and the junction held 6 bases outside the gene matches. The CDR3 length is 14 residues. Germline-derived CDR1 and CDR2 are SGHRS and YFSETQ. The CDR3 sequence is CASSSTTGPTEAFF. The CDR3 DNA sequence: TGCGCCAGCAGCTCGACGACAGGGCCCACTGAAGCTTTCTTT.

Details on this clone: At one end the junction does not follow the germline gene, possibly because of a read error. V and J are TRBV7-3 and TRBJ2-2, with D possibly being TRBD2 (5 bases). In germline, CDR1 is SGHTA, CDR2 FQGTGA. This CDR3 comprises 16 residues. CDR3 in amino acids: CASSLNGYGNAGELFF. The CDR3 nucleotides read TGTGCCAGCAGCTTAAATGGCTACGGGAACGCCGGGGAGCTGTTTTTT.

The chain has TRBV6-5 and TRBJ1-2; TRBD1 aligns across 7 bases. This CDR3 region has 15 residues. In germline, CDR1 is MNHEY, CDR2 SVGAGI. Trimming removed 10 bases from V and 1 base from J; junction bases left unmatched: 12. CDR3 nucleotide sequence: TGTGCCACCAGACAGGGACAGTTCCTTAACTATGGCTACACCTTC. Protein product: CATRQGQFLNYGYTF.

Here the CDR3 DNA reads TGTGCCAGCAGCTCCCAACTCCAGGGGGCTGGCACCGGGGAGCTGTTTTTT. Translated: CASSSQLQGAGTGELFF. The chain uses TRBV7-6 and TRBJ2-2, with 8 bases fitting TRBD1. This CDR3 comprises 17 residues. Germline-derived CDR1 and CDR2 are SGHVS and FNYEAQ. Trimming removed 4 bases from V and 4 bases from J; junction bases left unmatched: 11. Variable domain in full (rest from reference TRBV7-6 and TRBJ2-2): GAGVSQSPRYKVTKRGQDVALRCDPISGHVSLYWYRQALGQGPEFLTYFNYEAQQDKSGLPNDRFSAERPEGSISTLTIQRTEQRDSAMYRCASSSQLQGAGTGELFFGEGSRLTVL.

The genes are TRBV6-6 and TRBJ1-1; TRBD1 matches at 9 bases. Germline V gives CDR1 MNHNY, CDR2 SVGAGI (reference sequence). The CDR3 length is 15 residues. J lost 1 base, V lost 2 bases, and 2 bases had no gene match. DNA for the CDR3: TGTGCCAGCAGTTACGCGGACAGGGGGAACACTGAAGCTTTCTTT. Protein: CASSYADRGNTEAFF.

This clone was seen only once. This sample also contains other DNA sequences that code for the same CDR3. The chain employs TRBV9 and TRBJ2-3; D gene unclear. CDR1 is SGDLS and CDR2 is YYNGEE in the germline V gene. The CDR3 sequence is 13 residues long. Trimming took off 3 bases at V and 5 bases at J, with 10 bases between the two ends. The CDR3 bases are TGTGCCAGCAGCGCCGGTTCGGGAGATACGCAGTATTTT. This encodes CASSAGSGDTQYF.

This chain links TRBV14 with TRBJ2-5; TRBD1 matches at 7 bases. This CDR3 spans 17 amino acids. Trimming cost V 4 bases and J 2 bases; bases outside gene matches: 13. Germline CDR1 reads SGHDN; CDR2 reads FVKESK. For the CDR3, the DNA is TGTGCCAGCAGCCCCCTCGGGTGGGACAGAGAACAAGAGACCCAGTACTTC. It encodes CASSPLGWDREQETQYF.

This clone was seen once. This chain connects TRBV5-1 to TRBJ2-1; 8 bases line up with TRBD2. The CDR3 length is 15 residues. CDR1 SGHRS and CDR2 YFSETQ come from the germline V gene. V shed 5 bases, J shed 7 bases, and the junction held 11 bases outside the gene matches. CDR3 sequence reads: CASRVVPAGENEQFF. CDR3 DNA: TGCGCCAGCAGAGTCGTGCCAGCGGGAGAGAATGAGCAGTTCTTC.

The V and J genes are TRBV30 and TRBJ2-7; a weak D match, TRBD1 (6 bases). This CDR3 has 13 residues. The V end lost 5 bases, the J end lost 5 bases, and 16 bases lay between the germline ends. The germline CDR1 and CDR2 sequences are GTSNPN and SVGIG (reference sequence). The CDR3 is CAWGGQFRDEQYF. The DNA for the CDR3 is TGTGCCTGGGGCGGACAGTTCCGGGACGAGCAGTACTTC.

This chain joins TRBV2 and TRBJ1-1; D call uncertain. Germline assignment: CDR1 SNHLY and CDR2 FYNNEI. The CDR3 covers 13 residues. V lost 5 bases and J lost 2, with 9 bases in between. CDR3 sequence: CASSMDSNTEAFF. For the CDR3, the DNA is TGTGCCAGCAGTATGGACTCAAACACTGAAGCTTTCTTT.

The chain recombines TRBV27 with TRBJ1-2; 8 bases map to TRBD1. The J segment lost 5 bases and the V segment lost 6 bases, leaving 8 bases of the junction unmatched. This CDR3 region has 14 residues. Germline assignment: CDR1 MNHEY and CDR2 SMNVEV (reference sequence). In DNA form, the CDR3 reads TGTGCCAGCAGACCGACAGGGGAGGTGTATGGCTACACCTTC. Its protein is CASRPTGEVYGYTF.

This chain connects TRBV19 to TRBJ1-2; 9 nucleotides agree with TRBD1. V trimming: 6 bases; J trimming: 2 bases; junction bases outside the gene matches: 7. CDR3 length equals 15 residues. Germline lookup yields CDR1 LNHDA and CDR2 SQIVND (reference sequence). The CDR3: CASRPRQGVNYGYTF. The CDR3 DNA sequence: TGTGCCAGTAGACCAAGACAGGGGGTGAACTATGGCTACACCTTC. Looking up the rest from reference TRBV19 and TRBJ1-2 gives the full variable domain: DGGITQSPKYLFRKEGQNVTLSCEQNLNHDAMYWYRQDPGQGLRLIYYSQIVNDFQKGDIAEGYSVSREKKESFPLTVTSAQKNPTAFYLCASRPRQGVNYGYTFGSGTRLTVV.

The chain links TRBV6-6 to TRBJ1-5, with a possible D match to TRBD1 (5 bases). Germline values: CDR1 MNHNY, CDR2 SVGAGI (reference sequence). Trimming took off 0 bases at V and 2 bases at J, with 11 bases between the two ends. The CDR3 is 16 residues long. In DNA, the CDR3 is TGTGCCAGCAGTTACTCTCAGGGCTCGGGCAATCAGCCCCAGCATTTT. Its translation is CASSYSQGSGNQPQHF.

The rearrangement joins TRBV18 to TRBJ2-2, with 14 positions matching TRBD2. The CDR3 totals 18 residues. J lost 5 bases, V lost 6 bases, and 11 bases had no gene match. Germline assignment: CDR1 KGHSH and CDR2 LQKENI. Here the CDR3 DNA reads TGTGCCAGCTCGCCGGGACTAGCGGGGGCCTCCTTAACCGGGGAGCTGTTTTTT. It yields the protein CASSPGLAGASLTGELFF.

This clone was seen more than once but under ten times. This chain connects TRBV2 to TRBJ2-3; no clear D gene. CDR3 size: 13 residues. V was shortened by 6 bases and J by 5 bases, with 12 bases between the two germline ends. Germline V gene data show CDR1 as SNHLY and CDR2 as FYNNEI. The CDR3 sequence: CASRSVAGDTQYF. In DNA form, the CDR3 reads TGTGCCAGCAGGTCCGTGGCTGGAGATACGCAGTATTTT.

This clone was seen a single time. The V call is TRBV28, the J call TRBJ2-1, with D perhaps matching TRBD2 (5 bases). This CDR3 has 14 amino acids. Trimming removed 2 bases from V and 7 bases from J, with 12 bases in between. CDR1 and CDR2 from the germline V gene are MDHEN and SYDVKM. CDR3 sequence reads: CASSLLGRRNEQFF. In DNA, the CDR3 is TGTGCCAGCAGTTTACTGGGTAGGAGGAATGAGCAGTTCTTC.

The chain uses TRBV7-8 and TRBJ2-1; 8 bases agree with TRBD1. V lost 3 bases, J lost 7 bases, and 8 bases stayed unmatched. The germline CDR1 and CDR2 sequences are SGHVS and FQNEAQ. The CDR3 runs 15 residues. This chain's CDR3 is CASSFQGAVANEQFF. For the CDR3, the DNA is TGTGCCAGCAGCTTCCAGGGGGCCGTCGCGAATGAGCAGTTCTTC. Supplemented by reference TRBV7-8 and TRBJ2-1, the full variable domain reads GAGVSQSPRYKVAKRGQDVALRCDPISGHVSLFWYQQALGQGPEFLTYFQNEAQLDKSGLPSDRFFAERPEGSVSTLKIQRTQQEDSAVYLCASSFQGAVANEQFFGPGTRLTVL.

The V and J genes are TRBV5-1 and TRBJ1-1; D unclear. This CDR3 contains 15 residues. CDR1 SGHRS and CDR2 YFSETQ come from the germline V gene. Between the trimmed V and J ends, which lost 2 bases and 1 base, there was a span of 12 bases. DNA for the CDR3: TGCGCCAGCAGCTTAACGGAGGTACCGAACACTGAAGCTTTCTTT. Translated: CASSLTEVPNTEAFF. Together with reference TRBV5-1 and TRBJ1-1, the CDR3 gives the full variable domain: KAGVTQTPRYLIKTRGQQVTLSCSPISGHRSVSWYQQTPGQGLQFLFEYFSETQRNKGNFPGRFSGRQFSNSRSEMNVSTLELGDSALYLCASSLTEVPNTEAFFGQGTRLTVV.

The CDR3, as DNA: TGTGCCAGCAGCACGGGACTAGCGGGCGGGGAGCTGTTTTTT. Its protein product is CASSTGLAGGELFF. The J gene is TRBJ2-2, the V gene TRBV11-3; TRBD2 aligns across 12 bases. Trimming removed 5 bases from V and 7 bases from J; junction bases left unmatched: 2. CDR1 and CDR2 from the germline V gene are SGHNT and YENEEA. This CDR3 spans 14 amino acids.

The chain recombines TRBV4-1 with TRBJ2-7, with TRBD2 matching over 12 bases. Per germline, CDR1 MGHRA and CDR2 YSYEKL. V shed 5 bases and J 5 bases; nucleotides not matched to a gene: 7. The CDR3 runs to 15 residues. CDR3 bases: TGCGCCAGCAGCGCCCGACTAGCGGGGGTGGACGAGCAGTACTTC. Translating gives CASSARLAGVDEQYF.

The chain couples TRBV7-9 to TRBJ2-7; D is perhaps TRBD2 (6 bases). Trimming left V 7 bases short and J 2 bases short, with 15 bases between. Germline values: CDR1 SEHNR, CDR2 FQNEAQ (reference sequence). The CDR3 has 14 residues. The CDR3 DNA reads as TGTGCCAGCACCCCTTGGCGGGAAACCTACGAGCAGTACTTC. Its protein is CASTPWRETYEQYF.

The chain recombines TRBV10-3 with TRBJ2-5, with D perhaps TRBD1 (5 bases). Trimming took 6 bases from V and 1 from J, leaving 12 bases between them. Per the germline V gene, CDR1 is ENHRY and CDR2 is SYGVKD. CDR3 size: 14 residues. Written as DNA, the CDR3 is TGTGCCATCAGGGCAGGGATAACCCAAGAGACCCAGTACTTC. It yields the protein CAIRAGITQETQYF.

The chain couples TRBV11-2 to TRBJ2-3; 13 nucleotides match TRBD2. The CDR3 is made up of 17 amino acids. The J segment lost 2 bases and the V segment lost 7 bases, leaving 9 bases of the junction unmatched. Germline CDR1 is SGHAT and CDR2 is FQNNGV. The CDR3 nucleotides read TGTGCCAGCATCGGCTACACTAGCGGGGGGGCCACAGATACGCAGTATTTT. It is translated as CASIGYTSGGATDTQYF.

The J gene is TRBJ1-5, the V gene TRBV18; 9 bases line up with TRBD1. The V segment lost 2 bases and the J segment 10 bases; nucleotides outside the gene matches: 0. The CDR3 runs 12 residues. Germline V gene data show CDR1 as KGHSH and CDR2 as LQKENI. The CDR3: CASSPTGGPQHF. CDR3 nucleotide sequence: TGTGCCAGCTCACCAACAGGGGGCCCCCAGCATTTT.

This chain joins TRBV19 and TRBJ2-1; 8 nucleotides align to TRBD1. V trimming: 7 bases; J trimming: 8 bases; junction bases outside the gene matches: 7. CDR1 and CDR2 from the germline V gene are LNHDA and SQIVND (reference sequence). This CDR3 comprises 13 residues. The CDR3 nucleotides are TGTGCCAGTAACGACCAACAGGGGGATGAGCAGTTCTTC. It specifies CASNDQQGDEQFF.

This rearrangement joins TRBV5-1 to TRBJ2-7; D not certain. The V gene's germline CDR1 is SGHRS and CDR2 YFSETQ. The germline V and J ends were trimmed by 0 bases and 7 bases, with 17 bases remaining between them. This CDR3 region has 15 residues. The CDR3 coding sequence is TGCGCCAGCAGCTTGGCGCCCGGGTCCACGAGGGAGCAGTACTTC. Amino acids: CASSLAPGSTREQYF.